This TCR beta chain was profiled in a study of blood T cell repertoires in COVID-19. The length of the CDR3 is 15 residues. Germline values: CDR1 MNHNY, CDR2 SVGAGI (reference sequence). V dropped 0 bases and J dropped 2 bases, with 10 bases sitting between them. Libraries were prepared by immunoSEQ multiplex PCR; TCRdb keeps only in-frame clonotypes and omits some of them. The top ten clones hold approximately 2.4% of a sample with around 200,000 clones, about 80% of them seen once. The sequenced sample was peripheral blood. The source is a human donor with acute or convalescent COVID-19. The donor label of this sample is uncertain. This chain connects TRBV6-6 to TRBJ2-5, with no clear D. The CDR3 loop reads CASSYSISTQETQYF. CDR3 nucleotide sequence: TGTGCCAGCAGTTACTCGATCTCCACTCAAGAGACCCAGTACTTC.